This record concerns one T cell receptor (beta chain) sequence. The data stem from a study of blood T cell repertoires in COVID-19. Data came from immunoSEQ multiplex PCR; TCRdb stores just in-frame clones and leaves some out. The table lists 250,000 to 350,000 clones, 87% of them singletons. V was pared by 4 bases and J by 6 bases, with 9 bases between. The germline V gene encodes CDR1 SQVTM and CDR2 ANQGSEA. The CDR3 runs to 11 residues. The specimen was peripheral blood. This clonotype was obtained from a man aged 18 to 29 with active or convalescent COVID-19. The chain links TRBV29-1 to TRBJ1-2; D gene uncertain. CDR3 loop: CSVGAENGYTF. CDR3 nucleotides: TGCAGCGTTGGGGCAGAAAATGGCTACACCTTC.